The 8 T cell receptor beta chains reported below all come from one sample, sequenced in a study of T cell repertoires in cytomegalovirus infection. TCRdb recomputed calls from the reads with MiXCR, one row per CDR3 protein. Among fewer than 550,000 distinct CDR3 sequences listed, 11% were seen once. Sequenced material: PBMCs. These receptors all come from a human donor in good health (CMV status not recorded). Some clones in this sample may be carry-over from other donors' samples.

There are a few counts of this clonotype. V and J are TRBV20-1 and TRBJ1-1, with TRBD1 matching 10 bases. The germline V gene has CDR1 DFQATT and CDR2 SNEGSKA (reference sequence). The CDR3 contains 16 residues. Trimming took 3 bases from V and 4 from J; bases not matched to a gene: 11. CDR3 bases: TGCAGTGCTAGGGCCGGGACAGGGGTTTTGGGCACTGAAGCTTTCTTT. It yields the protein CSARAGTGVLGTEAFF.

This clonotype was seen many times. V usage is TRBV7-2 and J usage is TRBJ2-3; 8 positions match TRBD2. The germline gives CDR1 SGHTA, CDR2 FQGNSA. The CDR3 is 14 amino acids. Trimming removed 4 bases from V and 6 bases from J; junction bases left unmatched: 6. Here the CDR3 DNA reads TGTGCCAGCAGCTCCGAGCGGGAGCGGGATACGCAGTATTTT. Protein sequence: CASSSERERDTQYF.

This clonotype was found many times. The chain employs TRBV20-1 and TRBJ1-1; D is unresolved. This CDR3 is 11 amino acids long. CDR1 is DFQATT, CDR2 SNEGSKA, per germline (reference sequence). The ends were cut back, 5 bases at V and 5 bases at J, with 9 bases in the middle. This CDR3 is CSASDGTEAFF. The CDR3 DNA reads TGCAGTGCTTCCGACGGAACTGAAGCTTTCTTT.

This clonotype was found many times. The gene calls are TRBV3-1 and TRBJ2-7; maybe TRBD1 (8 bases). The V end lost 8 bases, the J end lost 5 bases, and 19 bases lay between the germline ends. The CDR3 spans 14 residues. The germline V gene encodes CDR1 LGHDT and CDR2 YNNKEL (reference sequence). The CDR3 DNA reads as TGTGCCAGCTCTACACAGGGGGGGAGCGACGAGCAGTACTTC. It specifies CASSTQGGSDEQYF.

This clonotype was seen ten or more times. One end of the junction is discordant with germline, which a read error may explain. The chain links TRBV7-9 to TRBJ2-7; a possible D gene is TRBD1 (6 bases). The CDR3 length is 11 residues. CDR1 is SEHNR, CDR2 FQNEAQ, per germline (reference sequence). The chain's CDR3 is CASSPGQHHHF. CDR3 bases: TGTGCCAGCAGCCCCGGACAGCACCACCACTTC. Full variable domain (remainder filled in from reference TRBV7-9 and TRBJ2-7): DTGVSQNPRHKITKRGQNVTFRCDPISEHNRLYWYRQTLGQGPEFLTYFQNEAQLEKSRLLSDRFSAERPKGSFSTLEIQRTEQGDSAMYLCASSPGQHHHFGPGTRLTVT.

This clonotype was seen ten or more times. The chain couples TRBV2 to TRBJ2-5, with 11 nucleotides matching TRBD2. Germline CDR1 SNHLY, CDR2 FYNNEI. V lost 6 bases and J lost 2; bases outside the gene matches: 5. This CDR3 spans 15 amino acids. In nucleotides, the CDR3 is TGTGCCAGCAGGGGACTAGCGGTATCACAAGAGACCCAGTACTTC. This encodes CASRGLAVSQETQYF.

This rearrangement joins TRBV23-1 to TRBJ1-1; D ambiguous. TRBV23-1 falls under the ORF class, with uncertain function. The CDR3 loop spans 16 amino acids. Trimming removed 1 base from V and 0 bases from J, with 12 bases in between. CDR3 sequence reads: CASSQLGTGMNTEAFF. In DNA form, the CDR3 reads TGCGCCAGCAGTCAATTGGGAACGGGGATGAACACTGAAGCTTTCTTT.

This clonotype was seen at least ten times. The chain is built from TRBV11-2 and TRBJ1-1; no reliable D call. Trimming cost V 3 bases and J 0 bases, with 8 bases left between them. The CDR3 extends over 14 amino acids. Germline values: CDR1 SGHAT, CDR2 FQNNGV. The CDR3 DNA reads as TGTGCCAGCAGCTTGAGGAGCCTGAACACTGAAGCTTTCTTT. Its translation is CASSLRSLNTEAFF.